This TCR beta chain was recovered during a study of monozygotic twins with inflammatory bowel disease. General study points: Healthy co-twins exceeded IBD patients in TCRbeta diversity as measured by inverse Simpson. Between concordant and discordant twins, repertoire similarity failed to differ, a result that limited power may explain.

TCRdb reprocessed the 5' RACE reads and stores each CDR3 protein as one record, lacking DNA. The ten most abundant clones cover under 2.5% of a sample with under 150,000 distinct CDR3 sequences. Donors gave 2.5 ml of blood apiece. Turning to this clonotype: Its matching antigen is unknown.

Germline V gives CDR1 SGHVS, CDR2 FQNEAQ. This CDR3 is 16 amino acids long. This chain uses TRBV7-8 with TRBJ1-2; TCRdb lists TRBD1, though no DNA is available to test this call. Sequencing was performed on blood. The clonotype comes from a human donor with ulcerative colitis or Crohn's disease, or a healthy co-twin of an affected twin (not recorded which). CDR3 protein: CASSLDEFRGLGGYTF.